The T cell receptor beta chain described here comes from a study of OX40 agonist ivuxolimab in advanced cancers. Trimming took 5 bases from V and 0 from J, leaving 8 bases between them. In germline, CDR1 is LNHDA, CDR2 SQIVND (reference sequence). The CDR3 contains 13 residues. The study sampled blood at baseline, cycle 4 day 1, and cycle 7 day 1. This clone is categorized as medium-sized. The method was immunoSEQ multiplex PCR; TCRdb's version includes in-frame clones alone and lacks a portion of them. The profile covers approximately 17,000 clones, with 80% to 90% appearing a single time and 25% to 35% taken by the ten largest.

Sequenced here: CD4+ or CD8+ T cells sorted from blood, sampled in a trial of the OX40 agonist ivuxolimab. This clonotype was sampled from an adult with an advanced solid tumor such as melanoma, head and neck, liver or kidney cancer. The rearrangement joins TRBV19 to TRBJ2-7; TRBD1 is a possible D gene (6 bases). The DNA for the CDR3 is TGTGCCAGTAGTGTGGGACACTCCTACGAGCAGTACTTC. Translated, it gives CASSVGHSYEQYF.